This T cell receptor (beta chain) was documented in a study of CD4 T cells in relation to SARS-CoV-2 and coronaviruses (dated by TCRdb to about 2021). Turning to the overall study: The ViraFEST assay cultured PBMCs with antigen for 10 days, then sequenced TCR beta CDR3s to find antigen-specific clonal expansions. A median age of around 35 years, with a range of about 21 to 72 years, was recorded for the full convalescent cohort of roughly eleven patients. Of the roughly twelve convalescent patients, 8 were male and 4 were female, and two of the subjects were Hispanic. The study assessed, at the TCR clonotype level, memory CD4+ T cell crossreactivity between SARS-CoV-2 and common cold coronavirus spike proteins. A different TCR-beta assay, based on Illumina, was used to sequence expansion assays from other donors in the study. The Adaptive Biotechnologies TCR-sequencing kit was used for samples from three pre-COVID donors and for the naive versus memory experiments, whereas the other data were Illumina-based. Using patient-derived lymphoblastoid cell lines, the shared crossreactive spike epitopes were mapped to their HLA restriction.

To separate naive from memory CD4+ T cells, cryopreserved PBMCs first underwent CD4 enrichment and then EasySep naive CD4+ T cell enrichment. Sorted naive or memory CD4+ T cells (about 100,000) were grown at a 1:1 ratio with T cell-depleted PBMCs and CEF peptides for 9 to 11 days. Triplicate replicate wells were generally used for each peptide culture condition. Ficoll-Paque PLUS gradient centrifugation was used to isolate PBMCs from either whole blood or leukapheresis product. The PBMCs went either fresh into the expansion assay or into cryopreservation at -140 degrees C. The QIAamp Micro DNA Kit was used to extract genomic DNA from the CD4+ T cells. CDR1 and CDR2 (SEHNR, FQNEAQ) derive from the germline V gene (reference sequence). V ends up 5 bases short and J 2 bases short, with an unmatched junction base count of 9. CDR3 length: 16 amino acids, cysteine to phenylalanine. CDR3 DNA only is kept here, 48 bases in frame from base 1.

Concerning this clone itself: The clone's antigen remains unknown. No per-base quality is available; no much larger clone lies one base away.

Broader findings and caveats from the paper: The study was limited by small numbers of patients and tested TCRs. Pre-pandemic and post-infection samples were not both contributed by any donor, so tracing of the source of pre-existing responses was limited. In roughly 65% of donors, memory CD4+ clonotypes turned up that crossrecognized SARS-CoV-2 and at least one common cold coronavirus spike. Compared with monoreactive clones, crossreactive clones had significantly weaker SARS-CoV-2-driven expansion, a result consistent with antigenic imprinting. Crossreactivity analysis was centred on spike protein, so crossreactivity against other viral proteins was not assessed. Sequencing naive versus memory cells indicated that the assay picks up memory recall responses, not primary responses primed during culture.

Survey-level immunoSEQ TCR-beta sequencing was performed on DNA from CEF-cultured naive and memory CD4+ T cells. From the authors' description of their analysis: Preprocessing removed nonproductive sequences and CDR3s not starting with C, not ending with F or W, or shorter than 7 amino acids. Antigen-specific clonotypes were called with the MANAFEST web app on the basis of expansion relative to the reference and to other culture wells. A clone was considered positive if the clone showed significant expansion compared with the reference culture in 2 of 3 replicate wells at an FDR below 0.05. To be called positive, a clone also had to show significant expansion compared with every other tandem well and an odds ratio greater than 5. Cultured and uncultured naive and memory CD4+ repertoires were searched for CDR3s previously identified as spike- and CEF-reactive. CDR3 homology was measured as pairwise Levenshtein distance, computed with the stringdist R package after trimming three terminal residues from each end. TCRdb carries this immuneACCESS record with in-frame sequences only. Its versions omit some clonotypes, under half of them owing to an unresolved V gene in the studies checked, with the rest unexplained. That table furnishes V, J and clone size, whereas the DNA furnished D and trimming. This sample comprises some 43,000 clones, 82% of them detected only once. The ten biggest clones cover around 1.4% of the sample.

Source material: naive CD4+ T cells from PBMCs, cultured in vitro. The cell subset or site label on this specimen signifies: naive CD4+ T cells isolated by negative enrichment. The receptor comes from an adult with COVID-19. This receptor chain uses TRBV7-9 and TRBJ2-7; TRBD1 agrees with 10 junctional bases. The nucleotides are TGTGCCAGCAGCCCCGACGACAGGGGGCGCCCCTACGAGCAGTACTTC. Translation gives CASSPDDRGRPYEQYF.